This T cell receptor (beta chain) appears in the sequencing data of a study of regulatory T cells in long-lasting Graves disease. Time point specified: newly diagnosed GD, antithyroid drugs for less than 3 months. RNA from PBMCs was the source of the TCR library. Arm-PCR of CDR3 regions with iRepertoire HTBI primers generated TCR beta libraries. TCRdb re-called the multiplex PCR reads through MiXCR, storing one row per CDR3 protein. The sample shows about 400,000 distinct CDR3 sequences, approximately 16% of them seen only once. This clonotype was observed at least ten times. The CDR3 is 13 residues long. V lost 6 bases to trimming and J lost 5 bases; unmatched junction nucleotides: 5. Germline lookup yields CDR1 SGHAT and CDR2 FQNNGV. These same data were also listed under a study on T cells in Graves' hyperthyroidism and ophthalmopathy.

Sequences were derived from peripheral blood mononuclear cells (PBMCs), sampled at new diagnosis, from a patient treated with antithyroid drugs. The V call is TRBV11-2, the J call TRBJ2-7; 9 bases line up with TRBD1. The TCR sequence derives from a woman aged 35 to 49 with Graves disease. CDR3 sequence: CASRGQGIHEQYF. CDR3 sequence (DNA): TGTGCCAGCAGAGGACAGGGGATCCACGAGCAGTACTTC.